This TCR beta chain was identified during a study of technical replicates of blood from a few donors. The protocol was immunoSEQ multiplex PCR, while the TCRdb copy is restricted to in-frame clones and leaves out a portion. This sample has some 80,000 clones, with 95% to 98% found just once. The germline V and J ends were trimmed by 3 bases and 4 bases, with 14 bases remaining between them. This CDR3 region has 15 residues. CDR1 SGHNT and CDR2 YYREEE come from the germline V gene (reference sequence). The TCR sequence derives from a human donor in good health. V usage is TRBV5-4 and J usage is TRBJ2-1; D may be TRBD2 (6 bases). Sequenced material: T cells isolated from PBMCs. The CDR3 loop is CASSSSGLTYNEQFF. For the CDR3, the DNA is TGTGCCAGCAGCTCATCGGGACTGACTTACAATGAGCAGTTCTTC. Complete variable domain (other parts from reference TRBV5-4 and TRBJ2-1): ETGVTQSPTHLIKTRGQQVTLRCSSQSGHNTVSWYQQALGQGPQFIFQYYREEENGRGNFPPRFSGLQFPNYSSELNVNALELDDSALYLCASSSSGLTYNEQFFGPGTRLTVL.